The table lists the clone carrying this TCR beta chain with many counts. Its antigen is undetermined. Exclusion of a patient resulted from uncontrolled infection, other autoimmune disease, pregnancy or lactation. It was roughly 10 ml of fresh peripheral blood that supplied the PBMCs. These data originate in a study of T cells in Graves' hyperthyroidism and ophthalmopathy. Overall study results and limits: Ophthalmopathy could be told apart from stable hyperthyroidism with a 13 V-J model.

Losses at the gene ends were 2 bases for V and 0 bases for J; bases not matched to a gene: 13. CDR3 length: 20 residues. Template material for amplifying TCR beta CDR3 regions consisted of RNA transcripts. RT-PCR in the first round (using the HTBI primer set) targeted the TCR CDR3. TCRdb processed the multiplex PCR reads anew with MiXCR; each CDR3 protein has one entry. The sample lists a few hundred thousand distinct CDR3 sequences; around 16% were seen once. Sequenced sample: blood. The clonotype originates from a woman between 25 and 40 years old with Graves' hyperthyroidism. The chain joins TRBV12-3 or TRBV12-4 to TRBJ2-1, with 10 bases fitting TRBD2. The CDR3 nucleotides read TGTGCCAGCAGTTTAAGTCCTTGGGCTAGCGGGAGTAACTCCTACAATGAGCAGTTCTTC. Its translation is CASSLSPWASGSNSYNEQFF.